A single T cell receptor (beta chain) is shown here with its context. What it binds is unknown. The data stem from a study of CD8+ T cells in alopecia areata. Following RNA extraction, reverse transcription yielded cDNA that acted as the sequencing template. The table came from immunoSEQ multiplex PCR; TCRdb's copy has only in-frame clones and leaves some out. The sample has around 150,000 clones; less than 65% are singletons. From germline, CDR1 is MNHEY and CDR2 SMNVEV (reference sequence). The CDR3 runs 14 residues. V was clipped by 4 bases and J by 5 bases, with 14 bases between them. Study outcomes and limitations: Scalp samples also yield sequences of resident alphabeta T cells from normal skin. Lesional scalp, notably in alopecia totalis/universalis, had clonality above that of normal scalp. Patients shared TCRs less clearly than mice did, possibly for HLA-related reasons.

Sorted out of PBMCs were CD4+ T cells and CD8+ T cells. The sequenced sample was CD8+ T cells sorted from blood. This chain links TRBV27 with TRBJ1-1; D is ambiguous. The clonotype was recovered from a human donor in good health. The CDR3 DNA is TGTGCCAGCAGTTCCTGGTCCCTGAGGACTGAAGCTTTCTTT. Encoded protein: CASSSWSLRTEAFF.